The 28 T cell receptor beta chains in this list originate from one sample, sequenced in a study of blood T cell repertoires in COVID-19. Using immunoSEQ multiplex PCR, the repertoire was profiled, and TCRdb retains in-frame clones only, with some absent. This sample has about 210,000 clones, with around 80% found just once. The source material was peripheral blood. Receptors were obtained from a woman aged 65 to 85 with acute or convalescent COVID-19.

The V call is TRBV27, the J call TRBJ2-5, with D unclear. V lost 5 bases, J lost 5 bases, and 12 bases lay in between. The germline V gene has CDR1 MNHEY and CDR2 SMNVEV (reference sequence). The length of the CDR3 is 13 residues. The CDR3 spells CASSPRPGETQYF. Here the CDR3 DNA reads TGTGCCAGCAGTCCTCGCCCCGGGGAGACCCAGTACTTC.

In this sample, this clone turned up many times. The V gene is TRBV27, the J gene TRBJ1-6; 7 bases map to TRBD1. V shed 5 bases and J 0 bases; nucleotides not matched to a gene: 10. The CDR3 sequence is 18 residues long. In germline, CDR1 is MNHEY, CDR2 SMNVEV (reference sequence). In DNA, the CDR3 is TGTGCCAGCAGTCCGTGGACAGGCCGCAGCTCCTATAATTCACCCCTCCACTTT. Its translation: CASSPWTGRSSYNSPLHF.

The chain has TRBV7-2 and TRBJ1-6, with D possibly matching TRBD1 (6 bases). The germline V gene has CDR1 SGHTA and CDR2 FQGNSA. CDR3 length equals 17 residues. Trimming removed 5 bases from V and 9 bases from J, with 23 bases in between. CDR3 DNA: TGTGCCAGCAGCCCCGCTTTTTCGAGCAGGGGAGTTTCACCCCTCCACTTT. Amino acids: CASSPAFSSRGVSPLHF.

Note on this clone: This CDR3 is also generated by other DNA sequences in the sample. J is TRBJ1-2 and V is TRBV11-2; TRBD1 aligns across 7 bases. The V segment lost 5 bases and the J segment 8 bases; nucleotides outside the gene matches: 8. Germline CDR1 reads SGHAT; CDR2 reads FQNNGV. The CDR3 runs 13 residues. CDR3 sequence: CASSPSGGEGYTF. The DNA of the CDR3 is TGTGCCAGCAGCCCGTCAGGGGGTGAGGGCTACACCTTC.

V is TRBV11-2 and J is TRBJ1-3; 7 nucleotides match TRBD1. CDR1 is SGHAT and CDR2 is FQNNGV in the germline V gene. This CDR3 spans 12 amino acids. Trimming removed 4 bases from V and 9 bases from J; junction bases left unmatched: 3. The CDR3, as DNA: TGTGCCAGCAGCTCCGCAGGGGGCACCATATATTTT. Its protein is CASSSAGGTIYF.

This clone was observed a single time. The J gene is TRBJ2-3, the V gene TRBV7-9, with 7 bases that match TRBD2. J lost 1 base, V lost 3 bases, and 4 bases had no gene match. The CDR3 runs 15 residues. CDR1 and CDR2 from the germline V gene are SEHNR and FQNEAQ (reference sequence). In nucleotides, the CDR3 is TGTGCCAGCAGCTTTGAGCGGGGACGCACAGATACGCAGTATTTT. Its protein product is CASSFERGRTDTQYF. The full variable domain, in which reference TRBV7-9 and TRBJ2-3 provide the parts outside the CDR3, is DTGVSQNPRHKITKRGQNVTFRCDPISEHNRLYWYRQTLGQGPEFLTYFQNEAQLEKSRLLSDRFSAERPKGSFSTLEIQRTEQGDSAMYLCASSFERGRTDTQYFGPGTRLTVL.

This CDR3 is CSTPGQGIYVGNQPQHF. Written as DNA, the CDR3 is TGCAGCACCCCGGGACAGGGGATTTACGTGGGCAATCAGCCCCAGCATTTT. The chain is built from TRBV29-1 and TRBJ1-5, with 10 bases that match TRBD1. The CDR3 contains 17 residues. The V gene end was trimmed by 8 bases and the J gene end by 2 bases; junction bases not matched to a gene: 15. The V gene's germline CDR1 is SQVTM and CDR2 ANQGSEA.

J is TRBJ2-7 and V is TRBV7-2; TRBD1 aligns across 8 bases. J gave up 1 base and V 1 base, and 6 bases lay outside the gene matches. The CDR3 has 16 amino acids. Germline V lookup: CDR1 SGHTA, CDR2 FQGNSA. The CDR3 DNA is TGTGCCAGCAGCTTAGGCCGACAGGGGAGGTCCTACGAGCAGTACTTC. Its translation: CASSLGRQGRSYEQYF.

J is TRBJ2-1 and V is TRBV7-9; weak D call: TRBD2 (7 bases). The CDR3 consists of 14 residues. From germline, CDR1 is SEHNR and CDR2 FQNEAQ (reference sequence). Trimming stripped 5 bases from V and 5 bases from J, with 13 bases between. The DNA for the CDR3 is TGTGCCAGCAGCCTCGAGGGGGGGAACAATGAGCAGTTCTTC. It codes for CASSLEGGNNEQFF.

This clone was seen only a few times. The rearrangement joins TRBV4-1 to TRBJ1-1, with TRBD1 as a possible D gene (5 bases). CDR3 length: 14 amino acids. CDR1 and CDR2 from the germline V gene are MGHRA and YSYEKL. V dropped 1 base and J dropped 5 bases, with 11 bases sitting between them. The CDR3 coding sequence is TGCGCCAGCAGCCAAGTCTTGAAGGGGACTGAAGCTTTCTTT. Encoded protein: CASSQVLKGTEAFF.

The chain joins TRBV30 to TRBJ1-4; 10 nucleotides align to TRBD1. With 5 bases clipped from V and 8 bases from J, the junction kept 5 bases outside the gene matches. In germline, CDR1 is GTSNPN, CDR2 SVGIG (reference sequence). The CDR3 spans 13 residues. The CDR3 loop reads CAWAGTGAEKLFF. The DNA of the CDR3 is TGTGCCTGGGCCGGGACAGGGGCGGAAAAACTGTTTTTT.

The CDR3 DNA reads as TGTGCCAGCACAGACAGGGGAAAGACCCAGTACTTC. It is translated as CASTDRGKTQYF. The chain links TRBV12-3 or TRBV12-4 to TRBJ2-5, with 8 bases aligning to TRBD1. The V gene end was trimmed by 7 bases and the J gene end by 6 bases; junction bases not matched to a gene: 4. There are 12 residues in the CDR3.

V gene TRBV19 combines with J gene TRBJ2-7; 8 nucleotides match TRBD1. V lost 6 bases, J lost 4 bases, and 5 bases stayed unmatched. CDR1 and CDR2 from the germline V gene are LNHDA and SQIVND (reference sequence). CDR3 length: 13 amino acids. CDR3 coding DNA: TGTGCCAGTAGGAGACAGGGGAGGTACGAGCAGTACTTC. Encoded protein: CASRRQGRYEQYF.

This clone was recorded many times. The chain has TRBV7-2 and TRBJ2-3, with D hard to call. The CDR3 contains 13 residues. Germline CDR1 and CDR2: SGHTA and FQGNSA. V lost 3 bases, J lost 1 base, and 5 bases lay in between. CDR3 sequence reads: CASSFYGTDTQYF. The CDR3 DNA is TGTGCCAGCAGCTTTTATGGCACAGATACGCAGTATTTT.

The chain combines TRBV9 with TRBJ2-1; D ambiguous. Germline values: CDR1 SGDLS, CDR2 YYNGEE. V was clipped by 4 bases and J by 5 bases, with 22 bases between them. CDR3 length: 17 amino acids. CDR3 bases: TGTGCCAGCAGCCGAACTCCGACTTTCGGAGCTAACAATGAGCAGTTCTTC. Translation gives CASSRTPTFGANNEQFF. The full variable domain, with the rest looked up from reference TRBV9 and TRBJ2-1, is DSGVTQTPKHLITATGQRVTLRCSPRSGDLSVYWYQQSLDQGLQFLIQYYNGEERAKGNILERFSAQQFPDLHSELNLSSLELGDSALYFCASSRTPTFGANNEQFFGPGTRLTVL.

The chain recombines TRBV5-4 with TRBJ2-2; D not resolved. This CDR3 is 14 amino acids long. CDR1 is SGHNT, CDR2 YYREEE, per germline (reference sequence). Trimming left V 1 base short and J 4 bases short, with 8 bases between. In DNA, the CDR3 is TGTGCCAGCAGCTTGAGACGGAGCACCGGGGAGCTGTTTTTT. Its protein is CASSLRRSTGELFF.

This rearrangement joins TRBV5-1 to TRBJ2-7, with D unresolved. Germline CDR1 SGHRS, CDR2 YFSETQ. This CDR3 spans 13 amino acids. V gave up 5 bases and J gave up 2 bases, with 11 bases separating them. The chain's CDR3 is CASSSGGPYEQYF. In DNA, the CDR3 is TGCGCCAGCAGTTCCGGCGGCCCCTACGAGCAGTACTTC.

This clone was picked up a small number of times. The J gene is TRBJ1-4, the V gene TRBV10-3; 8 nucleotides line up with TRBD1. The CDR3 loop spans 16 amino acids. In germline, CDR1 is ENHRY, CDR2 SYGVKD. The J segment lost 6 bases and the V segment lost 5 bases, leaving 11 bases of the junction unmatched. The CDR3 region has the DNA TGTGCCATCAGTTCCCAGGGGGGGACAGGAGATGAAAAACTGTTTTTT. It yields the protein CAISSQGGTGDEKLFF.

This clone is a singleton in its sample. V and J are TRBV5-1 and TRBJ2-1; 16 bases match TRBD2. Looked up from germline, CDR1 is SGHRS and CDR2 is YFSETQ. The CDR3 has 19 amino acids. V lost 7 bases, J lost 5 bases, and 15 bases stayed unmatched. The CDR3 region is CASGPVSGLAGGPDNEQFF. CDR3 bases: TGCGCCAGCGGCCCTGTCTCGGGACTAGCGGGGGGGCCGGACAATGAGCAGTTCTTC.

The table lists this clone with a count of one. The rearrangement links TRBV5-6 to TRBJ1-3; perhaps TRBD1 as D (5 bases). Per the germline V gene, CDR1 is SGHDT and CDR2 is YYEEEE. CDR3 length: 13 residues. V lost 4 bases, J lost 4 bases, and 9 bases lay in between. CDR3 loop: CASSRRQGNTIYF. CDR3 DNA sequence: TGTGCCAGCAGCCGAAGACAGGGAAACACCATATATTTT.

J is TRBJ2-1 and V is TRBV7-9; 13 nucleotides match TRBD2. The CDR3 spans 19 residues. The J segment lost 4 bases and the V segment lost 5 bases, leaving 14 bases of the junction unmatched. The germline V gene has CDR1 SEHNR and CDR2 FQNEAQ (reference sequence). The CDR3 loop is CASSPKPTSGGPLYNEQFF. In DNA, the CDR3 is TGTGCCAGCAGCCCCAAGCCGACTAGCGGGGGGCCGCTTTACAATGAGCAGTTCTTC.

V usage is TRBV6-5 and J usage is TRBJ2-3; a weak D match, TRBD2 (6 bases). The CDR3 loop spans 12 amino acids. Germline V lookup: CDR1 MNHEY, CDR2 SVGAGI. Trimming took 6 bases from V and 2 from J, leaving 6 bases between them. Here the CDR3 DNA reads TGTGCCAGCAGGGGACTCACAGATACGCAGTATTTT. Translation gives CASRGLTDTQYF.

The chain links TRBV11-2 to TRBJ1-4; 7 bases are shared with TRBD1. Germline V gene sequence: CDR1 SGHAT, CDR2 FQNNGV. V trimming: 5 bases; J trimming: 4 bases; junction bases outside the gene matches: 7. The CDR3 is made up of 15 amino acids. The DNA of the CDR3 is TGTGCCAGCAGCCCATTAGGGACAGTTAATGAAAAACTGTTTTTT. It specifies CASSPLGTVNEKLFF.

The CDR3 DNA reads as TGTGCCAGCAGCCTCCGCAATGAGCAGTTCTTC. Its protein is CASSLRNEQFF. V and J are TRBV3-1 (or the pseudogene TRBV3-2) and TRBJ2-1, with D unresolved. The CDR3 runs to 11 residues. V was clipped by 4 bases and J by 6 bases, with 4 bases between them. Germline CDR1 is LGHDT and CDR2 is YNNKEL (reference sequence).

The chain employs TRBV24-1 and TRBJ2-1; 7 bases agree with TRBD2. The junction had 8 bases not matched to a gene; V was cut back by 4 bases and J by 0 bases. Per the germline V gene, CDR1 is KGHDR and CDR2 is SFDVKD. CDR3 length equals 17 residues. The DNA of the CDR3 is TGTGCCACCAGTGACGGGGGGAAGGTAAGCTCCTACAATGAGCAGTTCTTC. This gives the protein CATSDGGKVSSYNEQFF.

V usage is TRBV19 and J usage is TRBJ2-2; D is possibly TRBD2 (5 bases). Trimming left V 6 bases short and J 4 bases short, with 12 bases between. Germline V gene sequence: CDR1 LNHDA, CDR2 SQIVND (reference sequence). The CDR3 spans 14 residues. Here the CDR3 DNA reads TGTGCCAGTAGCGGGGTTCTCTTCACCGGGGAGCTGTTTTTT. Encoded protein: CASSGVLFTGELFF.

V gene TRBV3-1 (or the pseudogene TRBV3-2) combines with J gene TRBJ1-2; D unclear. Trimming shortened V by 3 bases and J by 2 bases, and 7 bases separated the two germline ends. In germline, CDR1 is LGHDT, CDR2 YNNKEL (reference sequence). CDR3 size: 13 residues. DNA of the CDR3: TGTGCCAGCAGCCACGGCGGCAACTATGGCTACACCTTC. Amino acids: CASSHGGNYGYTF.

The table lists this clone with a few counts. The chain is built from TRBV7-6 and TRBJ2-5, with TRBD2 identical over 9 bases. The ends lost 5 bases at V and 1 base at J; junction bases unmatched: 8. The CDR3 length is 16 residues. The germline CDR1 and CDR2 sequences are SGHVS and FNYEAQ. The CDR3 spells CASSGGSSGTQETQYF. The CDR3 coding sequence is TGTGCCAGCAGCGGGGGGTCTAGCGGGACCCAAGAGACCCAGTACTTC. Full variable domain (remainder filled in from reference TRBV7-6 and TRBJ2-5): GAGVSQSPRYKVTKRGQDVALRCDPISGHVSLYWYRQALGQGPEFLTYFNYEAQQDKSGLPNDRFSAERPEGSISTLTIQRTEQRDSAMYRCASSGGSSGTQETQYFGPGTRLLVL.